A single sample is the source of the 5 T cell receptor beta chains below, sequenced in a study of lymphopenia after photon versus proton radiotherapy. Assay used: immunoSEQ multiplex PCR; TCRdb lists only in-frame clones, some missing. The data contain roughly 30,000 clones, approximately 95% of them singletons. The material sequenced was peripheral blood, taken from a patient treated with photon-based radiotherapy. The receptors come from a woman aged 45-65 years with cholangiocarcinoma.

The V and J genes are TRBV2 and TRBJ2-1; a possible D gene is TRBD2 (6 bases). Germline V CDR1 and CDR2: SNHLY, FYNNEI. The V gene lost 4 bases and the J gene lost 6 bases, with 16 bases spanning the gap. This CDR3 contains 15 residues. The CDR3: CASSVEGMIGNEQFF. The CDR3 DNA is TGTGCCAGCAGTGTGGAGGGTATGATCGGCAATGAGCAGTTCTTC.

J is TRBJ2-7 and V is TRBV18; D may correspond to TRBD1 or TRBD2 (5 bases each). Germline CDR1 KGHSH, CDR2 LQKENI. The CDR3 is made up of 15 amino acids. V was trimmed by 4 bases and J by 0 bases, leaving 13 bases between them. CDR3 loop: CASSLGTRHSYEQYF. In DNA form, the CDR3 reads TGTGCCAGCTCACTCGGGACGAGACACTCCTACGAGCAGTACTTC.

The chain employs TRBV29-1 and TRBJ1-1; unclear D gene. CDR3 length equals 14 residues. Trimming pared 1 base from V and 2 bases from J, leaving 11 bases between. CDR1 is SQVTM, CDR2 ANQGSEA, per germline. The CDR3 spells CSVEGVPENTEAFF. In DNA form, the CDR3 reads TGCAGCGTTGAAGGGGTCCCGGAAAACACTGAAGCTTTCTTT. The full variable domain, rest sourced from reference TRBV29-1 and TRBJ1-1, is SAVISQKPSRDICQRGTSLTIQCQVDSQVTMMFWYRQQPGQSLTLIATANQGSEATYESGFVIDKFPISRPNLTFSTLTVSNMSPEDSSIYLCSVEGVPENTEAFFGQGTRLTVV.

The chain joins TRBV6-5 to TRBJ2-5, with 10 bases lining up with TRBD2. The J call may not be correct, given that the DNA end is closer to TRBJ2-7. Germline V gene data show CDR1 as MNHEY and CDR2 as SVGAGI. The CDR3 extends over 15 amino acids. The CDR3 spells CASRNPAGGRYEQYF. CDR3 sequence (DNA): TGTGCCAGCAGGAATCCAGCGGGGGGGCGGTACGAGCAGTACTTC.

This chain links TRBV7-8 with TRBJ2-5; 9 bases are a match to TRBD2. Germline V lookup: CDR1 SGHVS, CDR2 FQNEAQ. V was clipped by 5 bases and J by 1 base; unmatched bases: 11. The CDR3 runs 17 residues. The CDR3 nucleotides are TGTGCCAGCAGCCCTCGACTGAGCGGGGGGTCCCAAGAGACCCAGTACTTC. Residues: CASSPRLSGGSQETQYF.